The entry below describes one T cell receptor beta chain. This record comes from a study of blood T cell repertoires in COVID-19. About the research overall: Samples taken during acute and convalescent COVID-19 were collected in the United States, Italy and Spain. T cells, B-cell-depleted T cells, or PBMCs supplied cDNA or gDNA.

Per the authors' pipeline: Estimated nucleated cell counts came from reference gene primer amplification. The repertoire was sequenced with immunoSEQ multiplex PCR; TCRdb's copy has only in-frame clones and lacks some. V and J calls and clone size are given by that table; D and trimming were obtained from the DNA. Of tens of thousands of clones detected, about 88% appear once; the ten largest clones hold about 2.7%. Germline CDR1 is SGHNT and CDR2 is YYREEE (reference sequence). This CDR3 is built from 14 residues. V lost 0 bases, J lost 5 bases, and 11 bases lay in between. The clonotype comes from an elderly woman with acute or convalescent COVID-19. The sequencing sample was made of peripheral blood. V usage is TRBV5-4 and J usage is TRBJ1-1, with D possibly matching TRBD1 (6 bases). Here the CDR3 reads CASSLELGGTEAFF. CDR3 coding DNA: TGTGCCAGCAGCTTGGAATTAGGGGGTACTGAAGCTTTCTTT.